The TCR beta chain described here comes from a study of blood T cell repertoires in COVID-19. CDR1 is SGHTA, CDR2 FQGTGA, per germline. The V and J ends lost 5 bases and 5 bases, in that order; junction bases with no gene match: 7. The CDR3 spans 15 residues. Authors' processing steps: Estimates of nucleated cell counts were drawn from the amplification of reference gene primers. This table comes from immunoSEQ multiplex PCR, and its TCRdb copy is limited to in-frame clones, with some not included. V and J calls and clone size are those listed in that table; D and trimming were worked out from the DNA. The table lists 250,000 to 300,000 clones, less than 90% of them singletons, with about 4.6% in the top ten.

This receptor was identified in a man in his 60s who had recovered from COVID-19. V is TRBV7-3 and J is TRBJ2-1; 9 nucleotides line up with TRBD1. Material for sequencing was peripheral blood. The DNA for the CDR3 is TGTGCCAGCAGCGCCGGGACAGGGTTGCACAATGAGCAGTTCTTC. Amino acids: CASSAGTGLHNEQFF.